This T cell receptor beta chain was captured by sequencing in a study of identical twins. Findings and caveats of the study: Low generation probability was overrepresented in out-of-frame alpha sequences shared by twins. Excess twin sharing in beta out-of-frame sequences was weaker.

TCRdb reprocessed the 5' RACE reads with MiXCR, giving one entry per CDR3 protein. The data show approximately 700,000 distinct CDR3 sequences, with about 20% seen just once and approximately 14% held by the top ten. Trimming at V came to 6 bases and at J to 7 bases, leaving 7 bases not matched to a gene. There are 15 residues in the CDR3. Looked up from germline, CDR1 is MNHEY and CDR2 is SVGEGT. As regards this clonotype: Its antigen is unknown.

These data were also reused for a study on T cells expressing NK-cell markers.

The chain is built from TRBV6-2 or TRBV6-3 and TRBJ2-1, with 12 positions matching TRBD2. Input material: PBMCs. The sequence was obtained from a woman younger than 30 in good health. This chain's CDR3 is CASSRLAGVWNEQFF. The CDR3 DNA reads as TGTGCCAGCAGCCGACTAGCGGGGGTCTGGAATGAGCAGTTCTTC.